Shown below are 20 T cell receptor beta chains from a single sample sequenced in a study of blood T cell repertoires in COVID-19. The protocol was immunoSEQ multiplex PCR, while the TCRdb copy is restricted to in-frame clones and leaves out a portion. The sample holds approximately 300,000 clones, roughly 90% seen once. Sequenced: peripheral blood. These receptors were obtained from a middle-aged woman with COVID-19, enrolled during active disease.

V and J are TRBV30 and TRBJ2-7, with 11 bases fitting TRBD2. V shed 2 bases, J shed 4 bases, and the junction held 4 bases outside the gene matches. CDR3 length: 14 residues. Germline CDR1 and CDR2: GTSNPN and SVGIG (reference sequence). CDR3 sequence (DNA): TGTGCCTGGAGTATTAGCGGGGGGGGGTACGAGCAGTACTTC. Its translation: CAWSISGGGYEQYF.

The chain uses TRBV7-8 and TRBJ2-7, with D possibly being TRBD1 (6 bases). The V end lost 2 bases, the J end lost 3 bases, and 17 bases lay between the germline ends. Germline values: CDR1 SGHVS, CDR2 FQNEAQ. The CDR3 covers 16 residues. The CDR3 region has the DNA TGTGCCAGCAGCTTAAGTCGGTTACAGGGTCGCTACGAGCAGTACTTC. Residues: CASSLSRLQGRYEQYF.

The genes are TRBV6-6 and TRBJ1-1; D perhaps matches TRBD1 (5 bases). The germline V and J ends were trimmed by 5 bases and 1 base, with 14 bases remaining between them. This CDR3 contains 15 residues. Germline V gene sequence: CDR1 MNHNY, CDR2 SVGAGI (reference sequence). Here the CDR3 DNA reads TGTGCCAGCAGTACAAAAACAACAGGGAACACTGAAGCTTTCTTT. The encoded protein is CASSTKTTGNTEAFF.

This chain uses TRBV19 with TRBJ1-5; 7 bases line up with TRBD1. Per germline, CDR1 LNHDA and CDR2 SQIVND (reference sequence). CDR3 length: 15 amino acids. The V segment lost 7 bases and the J segment 0 bases; nucleotides outside the gene matches: 6. The CDR3 region is CASTRGTVSNQPQHF. For the CDR3, the DNA is TGTGCCAGTACCCGGGGGACAGTTAGCAATCAGCCCCAGCATTTT. Full variable domain (missing parts from reference TRBV19 and TRBJ1-5): DGGITQSPKYLFRKEGQNVTLSCEQNLNHDAMYWYRQDPGQGLRLIYYSQIVNDFQKGDIAEGYSVSREKKESFPLTVTSAQKNPTAFYLCASTRGTVSNQPQHFGDGTRLSIL.

V gene TRBV7-3 combines with J gene TRBJ2-1, with D possibly being TRBD2 (5 bases). The CDR3 covers 13 residues. Deletions cut 6 bases from V and 3 bases from J, with 9 bases between. Germline-derived CDR1 and CDR2 are SGHTA and FQGTGA. The CDR3 here is CASRYRDYNEQFF. CDR3 nucleotide sequence: TGTGCCAGCAGGTACCGGGACTACAATGAGCAGTTCTTC.

The genes are TRBV7-2 and TRBJ1-1; no reliable D call. Looked up from germline, CDR1 is SGHTA and CDR2 is FQGNSA. V was clipped by 4 bases and J by 4 bases, with 16 bases between them. The CDR3 spans 15 residues. The CDR3 DNA reads TGTGCCAGCAGCTCCTTCTCCTTGCGGAGCACTGAAGCTTTCTTT. Its translation is CASSSFSLRSTEAFF.

The rearrangement uses TRBV27 and TRBJ2-7; 13 nucleotides align to TRBD2. Germline CDR1 reads MNHEY; CDR2 reads SMNVEV (reference sequence). This CDR3 has 15 residues. Unmatched junction bases numbered 1, after V lost 3 bases and J lost 2 bases. The CDR3 is CASSFGTSGAYEQYF. The CDR3 DNA reads TGTGCCAGCAGTTTCGGGACTAGCGGGGCCTACGAGCAGTACTTC.

This chain joins TRBV5-1 and TRBJ1-3; D gene uncertain. Germline CDR1 is SGHRS and CDR2 is YFSETQ. Trimming pared 2 bases from V and 2 bases from J, leaving 11 bases between. The CDR3 has 15 amino acids. The CDR3 reads CASSLSHGAGNTIYF. The DNA for the CDR3 is TGCGCCAGCAGCTTATCCCATGGAGCTGGAAACACCATATATTTT.

This chain connects TRBV6-5 to TRBJ2-1, with 10 nucleotides matching TRBD2. Germline assignment: CDR1 MNHEY and CDR2 SVGAGI. The CDR3 consists of 15 residues. With V trimmed by 2 bases and J by 9 bases, 7 bases remained unmatched. The DNA for the CDR3 is TGTGCCAGCAGTTACATAGCGGGGGGTTTTAGTGAGCAGTTCTTC. As protein: CASSYIAGGFSEQFF.

V gene TRBV18 combines with J gene TRBJ1-2; perhaps TRBD1 as D (5 bases). Germline V lookup: CDR1 KGHSH, CDR2 LQKENI. CDR3 length: 17 residues. Trimming took off 3 bases at V and 4 bases at J, with 21 bases between the two ends. The chain's CDR3 is CASSPLNTGDGGYGYTF. The CDR3 DNA follows: TGTGCCAGCTCACCCCTTAACACGGGGGACGGTGGCTATGGCTACACCTTC.

This clone has just one count. CDR3 sequence: CASSLDRWANVLTF. The CDR3 DNA sequence: TGTGCCAGTAGTCTGGACAGGTGGGCCAACGTCCTGACTTTC. This chain links TRBV19 with TRBJ2-6, with 7 bases matching TRBD1. V lost 5 bases to trimming and J lost 5 bases; unmatched junction nucleotides: 3. CDR3 length equals 14 residues. Germline V gene lookup returns CDR1 LNHDA and CDR2 SQIVND (reference sequence). Combining the CDR3 with reference TRBV19 and TRBJ2-6 gives the whole variable domain DGGITQSPKYLFRKEGQNVTLSCEQNLNHDAMYWYRQDPGQGLRLIYYSQIVNDFQKGDIAEGYSVSREKKESFPLTVTSAQKNPTAFYLCASSLDRWANVLTFGAGSRLTVL.

The chain employs TRBV7-3 and TRBJ2-3; no definite D call. The V and J ends lost 1 base and 0 bases respectively, with 8 bases between them. The CDR3 covers 15 residues. From germline, CDR1 is SGHTA and CDR2 FQGTGA. The CDR3 is CASSLIPGSTDTQYF. CDR3 in DNA: TGTGCCAGCAGCTTAATCCCTGGCAGCACAGATACGCAGTATTTT. Looking up the rest from reference TRBV7-3 and TRBJ2-3 gives the full variable domain: GAGVSQTPSNKVTEKGKYVELRCDPISGHTALYWYRQSLGQGPEFLIYFQGTGAADDSGLPNDRFFAVRPEGSVSTLKIQRTERGDSAVYLCASSLIPGSTDTQYFGPGTRLTVL.

The chain recombines TRBV9 with TRBJ1-4; D possibly corresponds to TRBD1 (6 bases). CDR3 length: 14 amino acids. Per the germline V gene, CDR1 is SGDLS and CDR2 is YYNGEE. V lost 4 bases and J 8 bases, leaving 15 bases between the germline ends. The CDR3 is CASSRQAGGEKLFF. CDR3 DNA: TGTGCCAGCAGCAGACAGGCCGGGGGGGAAAAACTGTTTTTT.

The V call is TRBV5-1, the J call TRBJ2-6; 7 bases fit TRBD1. The ends lost 6 bases at V and 2 bases at J; junction bases unmatched: 17. This CDR3 contains 19 residues. CDR1 is SGHRS, CDR2 YFSETQ, per germline. DNA of the CDR3: TGCGCCAGCACCCCGATGACAGGGCAACTTTTCCCTGGGGCCAACGTCCTGACTTTC. Protein product: CASTPMTGQLFPGANVLTF.

This sequence joins TRBV27 and TRBJ1-5, with a tentative D call TRBD1 (5 bases). This CDR3 region has 14 residues. V dropped 4 bases and J dropped 0 bases, with 7 bases sitting between them. From germline, CDR1 is MNHEY and CDR2 SMNVEV (reference sequence). Here the CDR3 DNA reads TGTGCCAGCAGTTGGACATTTAGCAATCAGCCCCAGCATTTT. This gives the protein CASSWTFSNQPQHF.

For the CDR3, the DNA is TGTGCCAGCAGCACACCAGGGGGCTCGATTGGCTACACCTTC. It is translated as CASSTPGGSIGYTF. V and J are TRBV5-6 and TRBJ1-2, with 8 bases fitting TRBD1. Germline CDR1 SGHDT, CDR2 YYEEEE. V shed 4 bases and J 7 bases; nucleotides not matched to a gene: 9. CDR3 length equals 14 residues.

V usage is TRBV27 and J usage is TRBJ2-5; D is perhaps TRBD1 (5 bases). Trimming cost V 5 bases and J 0 bases, with 13 bases left between them. The CDR3 has 15 residues. Germline V gene data show CDR1 as MNHEY and CDR2 as SMNVEV (reference sequence). The CDR3 bases are TGTGCCAGCAGTCATCCTGGGGCGTACCAAGAGACCCAGTACTTC. It yields the protein CASSHPGAYQETQYF.

The J gene is TRBJ2-5, the V gene TRBV27; 7 bases line up with TRBD1. Germline CDR1 is MNHEY and CDR2 is SMNVEV (reference sequence). Trimming took 5 bases from V and 5 from J; bases not matched to a gene: 11. The CDR3 has 15 amino acids. The CDR3 is CASSPRTLRGETQYF. The CDR3 nucleotides read TGTGCCAGCAGTCCACGGACTCTCAGGGGGGAGACCCAGTACTTC.

This rearrangement joins TRBV12-3 or TRBV12-4 to TRBJ1-1, with no clear D. The CDR3 consists of 12 residues. The V gene lost 5 bases and the J gene lost 10 bases, with 14 bases spanning the gap. CDR3 sequence (DNA): TGTGCCAGCAGTCCTCTGGAGGACCGAGCTTTCTTT. This gives the protein CASSPLEDRAFF.

This chain joins TRBV3-1 (or the pseudogene TRBV3-2) and TRBJ2-2; 15 positions match TRBD2. Germline values: CDR1 LGHDT, CDR2 YNNKEL (reference sequence). The CDR3 is made up of 20 amino acids. V shed 0 bases and J 5 bases; nucleotides not matched to a gene: 10. The CDR3 region is CASSQDRTSGRDCGTGELFF. The CDR3 DNA reads TGTGCCAGCAGCCAAGATCGGACTAGCGGGAGGGACTGTGGGACCGGGGAGCTGTTTTTT.